This TCR beta chain was obtained from a study of identical twins. Whole-study results and caveats: Excess sharing between twins was weaker in beta out-of-frame sequences. The same donors were not followed; conclusions instead depended on cross-sectional statistical analysis.

The CDR3 is 13 residues long. In germline, CDR1 is SNHLY, CDR2 FYNNEI. V lost 7 bases to trimming and J lost 2 bases, with 11 bases between them. For this clonotype: Its antigen is not known.

TCRdb analysed the 5' RACE reads with MiXCR anew, one entry per CDR3 protein. The sample lists about 720,000 distinct CDR3 sequences, 8.5% to 9% seen once, with 0.75% to 1% in the top ten. The same data also went into a second study, on yellow fever vaccine responses in identical twins.

The sequencing sample was made of PBMCs. The chain couples TRBV2 to TRBJ1-2; no reliable D call. The sequence was obtained from a woman aged 18-29 years in good health. CDR3 sequence: CASTTRGNYGYTF. The DNA for the CDR3 is TGTGCCAGCACAACACGAGGGAACTATGGCTACACCTTC.